This TCR beta chain originates from a study of CD8 T cells in Susac syndrome (dated by TCRdb to the late 2010s). About the study as a whole: Repertoire sequencing was used to test whether CD8+ T cell activation and differentiation in Susac syndrome was antigen driven. The clonality of the CD8+ T cell repertoire was compared across 12 healthy donors, some 14 Susac syndrome patients and around 16 multiple sclerosis patients. Study-level results and caveats: The TCR sequencing and HLA analysis was acknowledged to have included a relatively small number of individuals.

RNA was extracted using the RNeasy kit, and roughly 0.5 to 1 microgram was reverse transcribed with random hexamers. The immunoSEQ multiplex PCR assay, covering 54 Vbeta and 13 Jbeta segments, was used to amplify TCR beta CDR3 regions. Bias from PCR amplification was corrected by using a synthetic template baseline for primer optimization and for computational correction. The paper's data handling went like this. Reads were annotated to V, D and J genes according to IMGT and were analyzed with immunoSEQ Analyzer, with only productive sequences retained. Clonality was computed as one minus Shannon entropy normalized by log2 of the number of productive unique sequences. For each patient and control, public and private clones were evaluated among the 100 most prevalent clones. Clones were defined as Susac-specific if absent from the healthy and MS cohorts, from around 1,100 published viral clones and from other ImmuneACCESS disease sequences. TCRdb took the public reads, trimmed them with fastp at Q25, ran MiXCR for clone calling and kept in-frame beta chains. Each entry merges the rows of one CDR3 protein and shows their most common DNA and genes. Here the V and J calls rest on TCRdb's processing, not on the authors' analysis. For this sample the table gives 40,000 to 60,000 distinct CDR3 sequences, of which roughly 93% were detected only once. Clones ranked in the top ten supply around 0.55% of the sample.

Peripheral blood CD8+ and CD4+ T cells from healthy donors, Susac syndrome patients and multiple sclerosis patients were profiled by high-throughput TCR beta sequencing. The multiple sclerosis controls were treatment-naive patients whose relapsing-remitting disease, either stable or active, fulfilled the revised McDonald criteria. Bulk CD8+ and CD4+ T cells were purified magnetically by negative isolation, whereas CD8+ TEMRA cells were enriched by FACS. Blood was drawn into EDTA tubes, processed within 24 hours, and PBMCs were isolated by density gradient centrifugation. PBMCs destined for TCR sequencing were cryopreserved in liquid nitrogen and later thawed in a 37 °C water bath. A purity of at least 90% was achieved for sorted or isolated CD4+, CD8+ and CD8+ TEMRA cells. The CDR3 sequence holds 15 residues, the cysteine and phenylalanine included. Here the CDR3 DNA is all that survives: 45 bases in frame from base 1. Trimming at the junction amounts to 4 bases on V and 3 bases on J, and the germline ends lie 14 bases apart. As encoded in the germline V gene, CDR1 is MGHRA while CDR2 is YSYEKL.

With respect to this clonotype: It has no known antigen specificity. No per-base quality is available; no much larger clone lies one base away.

The sample was CD8+ T cells from PBMCs. The sequence came from a human donor with multiple sclerosis. The chain uses TRBV4-1 and TRBJ2-3; the best D guess is TRBD1, with 6 bases matching. The DNA sequence is as follows: TGCGCCAGCAGCCCTGGGGGCAGGGTAACAGATACGCAGTATTTT. This translates into CASSPGGRVTDTQYF.